These 28 T cell receptor beta chains originate from one sample sequenced in a study of T cells in Graves' hyperthyroidism and ophthalmopathy. Using RNA transcripts as the source, TCR beta CDR3 regions were amplified. HTBI primers were the set used in a first-round RT-PCR of the TCR CDR3. From the multiplex PCR reads, TCRdb called clonotypes with MiXCR, one entry per CDR3 protein. In the table there are 480,000 or so distinct CDR3 sequences, around 15% of which are singletons. Sequenced material: blood. Receptors originate from a woman younger than 35 with Graves' hyperthyroidism.

At least ten counts were recorded for this clonotype. The CDR3 region has the DNA TGTGCCAGCAGAGGACAGAGCATCTATGGCTACACCTTC. It translates to CASRGQSIYGYTF. V gene TRBV6-1 combines with J gene TRBJ1-2; TRBD1 might be the D (6 bases). Germline V CDR1 and CDR2: MNHNS, SASEGT. Trimming removed 6 bases at V and 4 bases at J, with 12 bases between. The CDR3 has 13 residues.

This clonotype was counted between two and nine times. The chain couples TRBV20-1 to TRBJ2-7; TRBD1 matches at 9 bases. The CDR3 loop spans 14 amino acids. Losses at the gene ends were 5 bases for V and 3 bases for J; bases not matched to a gene: 8. From germline, CDR1 is DFQATT and CDR2 SNEGSKA (reference sequence). As DNA, the CDR3 is TGCAGTGCTGGCTCCGGGACAGGGATCTACGAGCAGTACTTC. Protein sequence: CSAGSGTGIYEQYF.

This clonotype was observed at least ten times. V gene TRBV12-3 or TRBV12-4 combines with J gene TRBJ2-1; possibly TRBD2 for D (6 bases). The CDR3 sequence is 12 residues long. The V end lost 2 bases, the J end lost 9 bases, and 8 bases lay between the germline ends. The CDR3 region is CASSLTSLEQFF. The DNA for the CDR3 is TGTGCCAGCAGTTTAACTAGCCTTGAGCAGTTCTTC.

This clonotype came up many times. The genes are TRBV12-3 or TRBV12-4 and TRBJ2-2, with D hard to call. V lost 7 bases and J lost 5, with 14 bases in between. This CDR3 is 14 amino acids long. The CDR3 protein is CASTPILTTGELFF. CDR3 coding DNA: TGTGCCAGCACCCCGATCCTCACGACCGGGGAGCTGTTTTTT.

This clonotype has only a few counts. The chain links TRBV6-1 to TRBJ1-5; TRBD1 is a possible D gene (6 bases). The germline V and J ends were trimmed by 5 bases and 7 bases, with 18 bases remaining between them. This CDR3 comprises 15 residues. The V gene's germline CDR1 is MNHNS and CDR2 SASEGT. CDR3 sequence reads: CASSWDPGEGQPQHF. CDR3 nucleotide sequence: TGTGCCAGCAGTTGGGACCCAGGGGAAGGACAGCCCCAGCATTTT.

The chain is built from TRBV5-6 and TRBJ2-1; a weak D match, TRBD2 (7 bases). The CDR3 sequence is 13 residues long. Trimming removed 5 bases at V and 9 bases at J, with 15 bases between. Germline CDR1 SGHDT, CDR2 YYEEEE. CDR3 in amino acids: CASRRGGGSEQFF. The CDR3 region has the DNA TGTGCCAGCAGGCGCGGGGGCGGGAGTGAGCAGTTCTTC.

The table lists this clonotype with many counts. The chain carries TRBV5-1 and TRBJ2-5; no definite D call. In germline, CDR1 is SGHRS, CDR2 YFSETQ. Deletions cut 0 bases from V and 4 bases from J, with 13 bases between. The CDR3 is 15 amino acids. CDR3 nucleotide sequence: TGCGCCAGCAGCTTGGGGCCTGAAGTTGGAGAGACCCAGTACTTC. Translating it yields CASSLGPEVGETQYF.

This clonotype was recorded a few times. The V and J genes are TRBV27 and TRBJ1-5, with D possibly being TRBD1 (5 bases). CDR3 length: 14 residues. Trimming stripped 4 bases from V and 6 bases from J, with 13 bases between. Germline V gives CDR1 MNHEY, CDR2 SMNVEV (reference sequence). CDR3 sequence reads: CASSSWGGAQPQHF. Written as DNA, the CDR3 is TGTGCCAGCAGTTCCTGGGGTGGGGCTCAGCCCCAGCATTTT.

The rearrangement joins TRBV4-1 to TRBJ1-1; D ambiguous. The V gene's germline CDR1 is MGHRA and CDR2 YSYEKL. CDR3 length: 15 residues. The V gene lost 3 bases and the J gene lost 1 base, with 12 bases spanning the gap. The CDR3 spells CASSHNNAGNTEAFF. The CDR3 region has the DNA TGCGCCAGCAGCCATAATAACGCGGGGAACACTGAAGCTTTCTTT.

This clonotype was counted many times. The chain is built from TRBV12-3 or TRBV12-4 and TRBJ2-5, with 8 bases fitting TRBD2. With V trimmed by 7 bases and J by 3 bases, 4 bases remained unmatched. The CDR3 contains 13 residues. CDR3 residues: CASTLLAEETQYF. The CDR3, as DNA: TGTGCCAGCACCCTACTAGCGGAAGAGACCCAGTACTTC.

This rearrangement joins TRBV4-1 to TRBJ2-6, with D perhaps matching TRBD2 (6 bases). The length of the CDR3 is 18 residues. Germline values: CDR1 MGHRA, CDR2 YSYEKL. Between the trimmed V and J ends, which lost 0 bases and 2 bases, there was a span of 14 bases. This CDR3 is CASSQEGGLPTGANVLTF. The CDR3 bases are TGCGCCAGCAGCCAAGAGGGGGGACTCCCCACTGGGGCCAACGTCCTGACTTTC.

This clonotype was recorded many times. The chain combines TRBV7-2 with TRBJ2-3; 9 bases map to TRBD1. There are 15 residues in the CDR3. CDR1 SGHTA and CDR2 FQGNSA come from the germline V gene. J was trimmed by 5 bases and V by 4 bases; bases with no gene match: 7. The CDR3 spells CASSSGGQGRDTQYF. The CDR3 nucleotides are TGTGCCAGCAGCTCTGGGGGACAGGGAAGAGATACGCAGTATTTT.

In its sample, this clonotype was seen a few times. J is TRBJ2-1 and V is TRBV7-3; D remains ambiguous. This CDR3 is built from 14 residues. Trimming left V 1 base short and J 5 bases short, with 9 bases between. Germline lookup yields CDR1 SGHTA and CDR2 FQGTGA. For the CDR3, the DNA is TGTGCCAGCAGCTTAAGCCGTAGAGACAATGAGCAGTTCTTC. Amino acid sequence: CASSLSRRDNEQFF.

This clonotype was found a few times. The chain has TRBV27 and TRBJ2-7; 7 bases map to TRBD1. Per the germline V gene, CDR1 is MNHEY and CDR2 is SMNVEV (reference sequence). Germline trimming cut 6 bases from V and 7 bases from J; bases unmatched to any gene: 9. This CDR3 is 13 amino acids long. The CDR3 DNA reads TGTGCCAGCAGCCCGGGACAGCTAGTTGAGCAGTACGTC. This codes for CASSPGQLVEQYV.

This clonotype was counted many times. This chain connects TRBV30 to TRBJ2-2; D is uncertain. Germline V lookup: CDR1 GTSNPN, CDR2 SVGIG (reference sequence). The CDR3 runs 12 residues. V was trimmed by 4 bases and J by 6 bases, leaving 9 bases between them. The CDR3 region has the DNA TGTGCCTGGACCCTACCCGCCGGGGAGCTGTTTTTT. Protein: CAWTLPAGELFF.

This clonotype was detected ten times or more. V usage is TRBV19 and J usage is TRBJ2-1; D ambiguous. Trimming left V 7 bases short and J 0 bases short, with 10 bases between. The germline V gene encodes CDR1 LNHDA and CDR2 SQIVND (reference sequence). There are 14 residues in the CDR3. CDR3 amino acids: CASKKWSSYNEQFF. In nucleotides, the CDR3 is TGTGCCAGTAAGAAATGGAGCTCCTACAATGAGCAGTTCTTC.

This clonotype appeared many times. The chain carries TRBV11-1 and TRBJ1-1; D ambiguous. Trimming removed 4 bases from V and 0 bases from J, with 6 bases in between. Germline-derived CDR1 and CDR2 are SGHAT and FQDESV (reference sequence). CDR3 length: 13 residues. This CDR3 reads CASSWTMNTEAFF. The CDR3 DNA is TGTGCCAGCAGCTGGACGATGAACACTGAAGCTTTCTTT.

V usage is TRBV6-1 and J usage is TRBJ2-7, with D tentatively TRBD2 (6 bases). CDR1 and CDR2 from the germline V gene are MNHNS and SASEGT. Trimming cost V 7 bases and J 4 bases, with 20 bases left between them. The CDR3 runs to 15 residues. The CDR3 here is CASNQSGRENYEQYV. CDR3 coding DNA: TGTGCCAGCAATCAAAGCGGTCGGGAGAATTACGAGCAGTACGTC.

In its sample, this clonotype was seen many times. V usage is TRBV6-1 and J usage is TRBJ1-2; no reliable D call. The germline gives CDR1 MNHNS, CDR2 SASEGT. This CDR3 contains 14 residues. Trimming cost V 0 bases and J 8 bases, with 13 bases left between them. CDR3 sequence reads: CASSEALTVEGYTF. The CDR3, as DNA: TGTGCCAGCAGTGAAGCGCTAACGGTGGAGGGCTACACCTTC.

This clonotype was counted only a few times. The rearrangement joins TRBV6-5 to TRBJ2-7; D gene ambiguous. In germline, CDR1 is MNHEY, CDR2 SVGAGI. Trimming shortened V by 1 base and J by 2 bases, and 24 bases separated the two germline ends. The CDR3 extends over 19 amino acids. The CDR3 bases are TGTGCCAGCAGTTACTATTTTGCGGTTGCCAATGTCACTCCCTACGAGCAGTACTTC. Its translation is CASSYYFAVANVTPYEQYF.

The chain joins TRBV6-2 or TRBV6-3 to TRBJ2-1; D may be TRBD1 or TRBD2 (6 bases each). Germline V CDR1 and CDR2: MNHEY, SVGEGT. CDR3 size: 15 residues. V was pared by 10 bases and J by 0 bases, with 16 bases between. CDR3 region: CATTWRGSSYNEQFF. CDR3 DNA sequence: TGTGCCACAACATGGAGGGGGAGCTCCTACAATGAGCAGTTCTTC.

This clonotype came up a few times. The chain employs TRBV7-8 and TRBJ2-3; TRBD2 matches 9 bases. Trimming took 5 bases from V and 4 from J; bases not matched to a gene: 4. In germline, CDR1 is SGHVS, CDR2 FQNEAQ. The CDR3 runs to 14 residues. The CDR3 reads CASSLSGSADTQYF. The CDR3 DNA sequence: TGTGCCAGCAGCCTTAGCGGGAGTGCAGATACGCAGTATTTT.

The chain links TRBV4-1 to TRBJ1-1; possibly TRBD1 for D (5 bases). V shed 2 bases and J shed 4 bases, with 23 bases lying between them. Germline-derived CDR1 and CDR2 are MGHRA and YSYEKL. This CDR3 spans 18 amino acids. CDR3 amino acids: CASSQNRRGRPSSTEAFF. As DNA, the CDR3 is TGCGCCAGCAGCCAAAACAGGAGAGGTAGGCCGAGCTCCACTGAAGCTTTCTTT.

There are a few counts of this clonotype. The rearrangement uses TRBV6-1 and TRBJ2-5, with D possibly matching TRBD1 (6 bases). The CDR3 sequence is 14 residues long. Per germline, CDR1 MNHNS and CDR2 SASEGT. The ends were cut back, 7 bases at V and 5 bases at J, with 17 bases in the middle. The CDR3 sequence is CASTTYRVEETQYF. CDR3 bases: TGTGCCAGCACCACTTACAGGGTGGAGGAGACCCAGTACTTC.

The chain uses TRBV30 and TRBJ1-1; D not certain. V dropped 0 bases and J dropped 3 bases, with 8 bases sitting between them. Germline lookup yields CDR1 GTSNPN and CDR2 SVGIG (reference sequence). This CDR3 contains 13 residues. CDR3: CAWSVAEHTEAFF. The CDR3 nucleotides are TGTGCCTGGAGTGTGGCCGAACACACTGAAGCTTTCTTT. The entire variable domain, with the rest obtained from reference TRBV30 and TRBJ1-1, is as follows: SQTIHQWPATLVQPVGSPLSLECTVEGTSNPNLYWYRQAAGRGLQLLFYSVGIGQISSEVPQNLSASRPQDRQFILSSKKLLLSDSGFYLCAWSVAEHTEAFFGQGTRLTVV.

This clonotype was detected only once. This chain uses TRBV15 with TRBJ1-1; the match to TRBD1 covers 7 bases. The CDR3 totals 16 residues. Trimming at V came to 3 bases and at J to 5 bases, leaving 12 bases not matched to a gene. Germline-derived CDR1 and CDR2 are LNHNV and YYDKDF (reference sequence). In DNA form, the CDR3 reads TGTGCCACCAGCAGGGGGGCAGGGGGAATGGTTACTGAAGCTTTCTTT. It translates to CATSRGAGGMVTEAFF.

This chain links TRBV11-1 with TRBJ2-7; 7 bases line up with TRBD1. Germline V gene data show CDR1 as SGHAT and CDR2 as FQDESV (reference sequence). There are 15 residues in the CDR3. J lost 3 bases, V lost 4 bases, and 9 bases had no gene match. The CDR3 sequence: CASSSIQGVSYEQYF. In DNA, the CDR3 is TGTGCCAGCAGCTCGATCCAGGGGGTAAGCTACGAGCAGTACTTC.

At least ten counts were recorded for this clonotype. The rearrangement joins TRBV19 to TRBJ1-5; D not resolved. CDR1 is LNHDA, CDR2 SQIVND, per germline (reference sequence). The CDR3 spans 14 residues. The V and J ends lost 5 bases and 4 bases respectively, with 12 bases between them. This CDR3 is CASSPPLGNQPQHF. For the CDR3, the DNA is TGTGCCAGTAGTCCGCCCCTTGGGAATCAGCCCCAGCATTTT.